The T cell receptor beta chain under discussion was sequenced for a study of blood T cell repertoires in COVID-19. As for the study in general: The samples span acute and convalescent COVID-19 from the United States, Italy and Spain.

Method: immunoSEQ multiplex PCR; TCRdb's copy keeps in-frame clones and lacks some. In the table there are more than 95,000 clones, about 74% of which are singletons. V shed 2 bases and J shed 5 bases, with 7 bases lying between them. Germline assignment: CDR1 SEHNR and CDR2 FQNEAQ (reference sequence). The CDR3 runs to 12 residues. Sequencing used peripheral blood. The TCR sequence derives from a man aged 70 or older with acute or convalescent COVID-19. V gene TRBV7-9 combines with J gene TRBJ2-7; D is unclear. The CDR3 DNA sequence: TGTGCCAGCAGCTTACCAGGCGACGAGCAGTACTTC. It translates to CASSLPGDEQYF. The whole variable domain, remainder taken from reference TRBV7-9 and TRBJ2-7, is DTGVSQNPRHKITKRGQNVTFRCDPISEHNRLYWYRQTLGQGPEFLTYFQNEAQLEKSRLLSDRFSAERPKGSFSTLEIQRTEQGDSAMYLCASSLPGDEQYFGPGTRLTVT.